These 30 T cell receptor beta chains originate from one sample sequenced in a study of T cell repertoires in cytomegalovirus infection. TCRdb analysed the reads with MiXCR anew, one entry per CDR3 protein. This sample has hundreds of thousands of distinct CDR3 sequences; less than 25% occur once, and the top ten carry 6.5% to 10%. Sequencing was performed on CD8+ T cells from PBMCs. Receptors originate from a human donor in good health (CMV status not recorded). Some clones in this sample may be carry-over from other donors' samples.

With respect to this clonotype: This sequence may be a read error, since a much larger clone differs from it by one base. The chain combines TRBV20-1 with TRBJ2-3, with TRBD2 identical over 12 bases. The CDR3 totals 16 residues. The J segment lost 4 bases and the V segment lost 5 bases, leaving 10 bases of the junction unmatched. Germline CDR1 DFQATT, CDR2 SNEGSKA (reference sequence). The CDR3 spells CSAWTSGDLRSDTQYF. The CDR3 DNA sequence: TGCAGTGCTTGGACTAGCGGGGACCTCCGTTCAGATACGCAGTATTTT.

This clonotype has more than one count but fewer than ten. The chain employs TRBV7-9 and TRBJ2-1; D may match TRBD1 or TRBD2 (5 bases each). CDR1 is SEHNR and CDR2 is FQNEAQ in the germline V gene (reference sequence). This CDR3 is built from 16 residues. Deletions cut 5 bases from V and 0 bases from J, with 14 bases between. This chain's CDR3 is CASSPGARSSYNEQFF. CDR3 DNA sequence: TGTGCCAGCAGCCCCGGGGCCAGAAGCTCCTACAATGAGCAGTTCTTC.

In its sample, this clonotype was seen many times. The genes are TRBV29-1 and TRBJ1-1; maybe TRBD1 (6 bases). Trimming shortened V by 6 bases and J by 5 bases, and 10 bases separated the two germline ends. Germline V lookup: CDR1 SQVTM, CDR2 ANQGSEA. The CDR3 sequence is 11 residues long. The CDR3 DNA is TGCAGCGTCCCACAGGGTACTGAAGCTTTCTTT. It encodes CSVPQGTEAFF.

This clonotype was detected many times. This chain joins TRBV25-1 and TRBJ2-7; D tentatively reads TRBD1 or TRBD2 (5 bases each). This CDR3 contains 13 residues. Germline V gives CDR1 MGHDK, CDR2 SYGVNS. Trimming stripped 3 bases from V and 3 bases from J, with 9 bases between. The CDR3 loop is CASSDWGSYEQYF. CDR3 DNA: TGTGCCAGCAGTGACTGGGGGAGCTACGAGCAGTACTTC.

This clonotype was found many times. This chain joins TRBV7-8 and TRBJ2-5, with a weak D call TRBD1 (6 bases). Germline CDR1 SGHVS, CDR2 FQNEAQ. Trimming shortened V by 5 bases and J by 2 bases, and 12 bases separated the two germline ends. The CDR3 contains 14 residues. The CDR3 DNA reads as TGTGCCAGCAGCCCCGGACAGATACAAGAGACCCAGTACTTC. It is translated as CASSPGQIQETQYF.

The CDR3 sequence: CASTTFSDSKRETQYF. The CDR3 nucleotides read TGTGCCAGCACCACTTTCAGTGACAGTAAGCGAGAGACCCAGTACTTC. V is TRBV28 and J is TRBJ2-5; D may be TRBD1 (5 bases). Trimming took 7 bases from V and 4 from J, leaving 22 bases between them. CDR3 length: 16 residues. Germline values: CDR1 MDHEN, CDR2 SYDVKM.

The rearrangement uses TRBV28 and TRBJ1-1; 11 nucleotides align to TRBD1. Unmatched junction bases numbered 9, after V lost 3 bases and J lost 0 bases. There are 18 residues in the CDR3. Per germline, CDR1 MDHEN and CDR2 SYDVKM. The CDR3 is CASSLADRGHLMNTEAFF. The CDR3, as DNA: TGTGCCAGCAGTTTGGCGGACAGGGGGCATCTTATGAACACTGAAGCTTTCTTT.

This clonotype was found many times. This chain joins TRBV7-8 and TRBJ2-5; 7 nucleotides match TRBD2. Germline values: CDR1 SGHVS, CDR2 FQNEAQ. CDR3 size: 16 residues. V trimming: 5 bases; J trimming: 1 base; junction bases outside the gene matches: 10. CDR3 sequence reads: CASSRVNGGFQETQYF. In nucleotides, the CDR3 is TGTGCCAGCAGCCGGGTTAACGGGGGGTTCCAAGAGACCCAGTACTTC.

This clonotype was detected only a few times. The rearrangement links TRBV2 to TRBJ2-1, with unresolved D. Germline CDR1 and CDR2: SNHLY and FYNNEI. The CDR3 covers 15 residues. Trimming removed 4 bases at V and 0 bases at J, with 10 bases between. CDR3 sequence (DNA): TGTGCCAGCAGTGTCGTCACCTACTCCTACAATGAGCAGTTCTTC. Translated, it gives CASSVVTYSYNEQFF.

V is TRBV29-1 and J is TRBJ1-2; the D gene is possibly TRBD1 (6 bases). The CDR3 has 13 residues. Germline V gene lookup returns CDR1 SQVTM and CDR2 ANQGSEA. V lost 2 bases to trimming and J lost 8 bases, with 15 bases between them. CDR3 bases: TGCAGCGTTGAATCACGGGGGGGGCGCGGCTACACCTTC. This translates into CSVESRGGRGYTF.

The chain links TRBV7-9 to TRBJ1-1; 10 bases match TRBD1. CDR1 and CDR2 from the germline V gene are SEHNR and FQNEAQ (reference sequence). The CDR3 sequence is 16 residues long. V shed 3 bases, J shed 2 bases, and the junction held 6 bases outside the gene matches. CDR3 bases: TGTGCCAGCAGCTTTTTGGGACAGGGGAAAAACACTGAAGCTTTCTTT. Protein sequence: CASSFLGQGKNTEAFF.

The table lists this clonotype with a few counts. The chain couples TRBV19 to TRBJ1-2; 7 nucleotides agree with TRBD1. V dropped 3 bases and J dropped 3; count of bases not matched to a gene: 16. The germline V gene has CDR1 LNHDA and CDR2 SQIVND (reference sequence). The CDR3 totals 18 residues. CDR3 nucleotide sequence: TGTGCCAGTAGTATGGACGACAGGGTCTATTCTACCCACTATGGCTACACCTTC. Translating gives CASSMDDRVYSTHYGYTF. Together with reference TRBV19 and TRBJ1-2, the CDR3 gives the full variable domain: DGGITQSPKYLFRKEGQNVTLSCEQNLNHDAMYWYRQDPGQGLRLIYYSQIVNDFQKGDIAEGYSVSREKKESFPLTVTSAQKNPTAFYLCASSMDDRVYSTHYGYTFGSGTRLTVV.

This clonotype was picked up a small number of times. The genes are TRBV6-2 or TRBV6-3 and TRBJ2-7, with TRBD1 identical over 8 bases. V shed 5 bases, J shed 1 base, and the junction held 7 bases outside the gene matches. The length of the CDR3 is 15 residues. Per germline, CDR1 MNHEY and CDR2 SVGEGT. As DNA, the CDR3 is TGTGCCAGCAGTACCTTCGACAGGGGTTCCTACGAGCAGTACTTC. Protein: CASSTFDRGSYEQYF.

This clonotype was seen only a few times. The J gene is TRBJ1-4, the V gene TRBV28, with D tentatively TRBD1 (6 bases). Looked up from germline, CDR1 is MDHEN and CDR2 is SYDVKM. Trimming cost V 1 base and J 4 bases, with 13 bases left between them. The CDR3 contains 16 residues. CDR3 sequence reads: CASSLFLTGVNEKLFF. CDR3 bases: TGTGCCAGCAGTTTATTCTTGACAGGCGTTAATGAAAAACTGTTTTTT.

This rearrangement joins TRBV7-8 to TRBJ2-2; D gene ambiguous. The V gene lost 5 bases and the J gene lost 5 bases, with 12 bases spanning the gap. Germline CDR1 SGHVS, CDR2 FQNEAQ. This CDR3 spans 14 amino acids. DNA of the CDR3: TGTGCCAGCAGCCCCCACAAACTTACCGGGGAGCTGTTTTTT. Translation: CASSPHKLTGELFF.

The J gene is TRBJ2-5, the V gene TRBV10-3; 9 positions match TRBD2. Trimming at V came to 4 bases and at J to 1 base, leaving 10 bases not matched to a gene. Germline V gene lookup returns CDR1 ENHRY and CDR2 SYGVKD. The CDR3 runs 17 residues. The CDR3 DNA follows: TGTGCCATCAGTGGCGGGTGGATAGCGGGGGCCCAAGAGACCCAGTACTTC. It translates to CAISGGWIAGAQETQYF.

Only a few counts were recorded for this clonotype. The rearrangement links TRBV29-1 to TRBJ2-1, with 8 bases that match TRBD2. Germline values: CDR1 SQVTM, CDR2 ANQGSEA. This CDR3 has 13 amino acids. Trimming cost V 3 bases and J 9 bases; bases outside gene matches: 7. The CDR3, as DNA: TGCAGCGTTGAGAGGGAGACTAGCGTTGAGCAGTTCTTC. Its translation is CSVERETSVEQFF.

This clonotype appeared a few times. V and J are TRBV4-2 and TRBJ1-2; D is unclear. This CDR3 region has 12 residues. Germline CDR1 LGHNA, CDR2 YNFKEQ. Trimming pared 0 bases from V and 5 bases from J, leaving 4 bases between. CDR3 bases: TGTGCCAGCAGCCAAGACGTTTATGGCTACACCTTC. Protein product: CASSQDVYGYTF.

This clonotype was detected many times. The chain joins TRBV6-2 or TRBV6-3 to TRBJ1-5; D gene ambiguous. This CDR3 is 12 amino acids long. Germline V gene lookup returns CDR1 MNHEY and CDR2 SVGEGT. With 6 bases removed from V and 7 bases from J, the gap between germline ends came to 10 bases. The CDR3 reads CASSPFVQPQHF. CDR3 bases: TGTGCCAGCAGCCCCTTCGTCCAGCCCCAGCATTTT.

Turning to this clonotype: An end of the junction does not agree with germline; a read error may underlie this. The chain uses TRBV6-1 and TRBJ1-2; D is perhaps TRBD1 (6 bases). Per the germline V gene, CDR1 is MNHNS and CDR2 is SASEGT. This CDR3 comprises 12 residues. CDR3 amino acids: CAGSLTGYGYTF. In DNA form, the CDR3 reads TGTGCCGGCAGTTTGACAGGTTATGGCTACACCTTC.

This clonotype was counted many times. The chain is built from TRBV12-5 and TRBJ2-2, with D possibly called TRBD1 or TRBD2 (5 bases each). Germline V gene sequence: CDR1 LGHNT, CDR2 FRNRAP. The CDR3 loop spans 14 amino acids. Trimming took 5 bases from V and 6 from J, leaving 13 bases between them. The CDR3 coding sequence is TGTGCTAGTGGTCCGGACTCGGGACCCGGGGAGCTGTTTTTT. This sequence encodes CASGPDSGPGELFF.

This chain connects TRBV6-8 to TRBJ2-3, with D maybe TRBD1 (5 bases). Germline CDR1 MNHGY, CDR2 SAAAGT. Deletions cut 8 bases from V and 5 bases from J, with 29 bases between. The CDR3 has 18 residues. CDR3 region: CASSSIMLIGQGLDTQYF. The DNA of the CDR3 is TGTGCCAGCTCCTCCATAATGCTAATCGGGCAGGGTTTAGATACGCAGTATTTT.

This clonotype was counted ten times or more. V usage is TRBV7-8 and J usage is TRBJ1-3, with a weak D call TRBD1 (5 bases). The V end lost 3 bases, the J end lost 4 bases, and 13 bases lay between the germline ends. The CDR3 is made up of 15 amino acids. Germline lookup yields CDR1 SGHVS and CDR2 FQNEAQ. CDR3 sequence reads: CASSFGTSGGNTIYF. CDR3 bases: TGTGCCAGCAGCTTCGGGACCTCTGGGGGAAACACCATATATTTT.

The chain combines TRBV6-4 with TRBJ2-3; TRBD1 might be the D (5 bases). The CDR3 is 16 amino acids. Trimming left V 7 bases short and J 6 bases short, with 23 bases between. Germline CDR1 reads MRHNA; CDR2 reads SNTAGT. In DNA form, the CDR3 reads TGTGCCAGCACCTCCCCGCCCAGGGTACTCACGGATACGCAGTATTTT. Translated, it gives CASTSPPRVLTDTQYF.

The rearrangement joins TRBV14 to TRBJ2-7; D might be TRBD2 (5 bases). V gave up 3 bases and J gave up 4 bases, with 19 bases separating them. There are 16 residues in the CDR3. CDR1 and CDR2 (germline): SGHDN, FVKESK. CDR3 residues: CASSQRGRQTLYEQYV. DNA of the CDR3: TGTGCCAGCAGCCAGCGAGGGAGACAAACACTATACGAGCAGTACGTC.

This clonotype has more than one count but fewer than ten. The rearrangement joins TRBV7-9 to TRBJ2-3, with 11 nucleotides matching TRBD2. Germline assignment: CDR1 SEHNR and CDR2 FQNEAQ (reference sequence). CDR3 size: 17 residues. The junction had 9 bases not matched to a gene; V was cut back by 4 bases and J by 3 bases. CDR3 sequence reads: CASSSELAGEWTDTQYF. CDR3 DNA sequence: TGTGCCAGCAGCTCCGAACTAGCGGGGGAATGGACAGATACGCAGTATTTT.

As for this clonotype: A read error may be the cause here, since a much bigger clone is one base away. No conserved phenylalanine or tryptophan ends this CDR3, so it is likely a read error. The chain combines TRBV6-2 or TRBV6-3 with TRBJ1-1; D ambiguous. V shed 7 bases and J shed 7 bases, with 13 bases lying between them. CDR1 MNHEY and CDR2 SVGEGT come from the germline V gene. This CDR3 is built from 12 residues. This CDR3 is CASTYPGDEAFL. As DNA, the CDR3 is TGTGCCAGCACCTATCCCGGGGATGAAGCTTTCCTT.

V usage is TRBV28 and J usage is TRBJ2-3; a possible D gene is TRBD2 (5 bases). Trimming cost V 6 bases and J 4 bases, with 17 bases left between them. There are 15 residues in the CDR3. From germline, CDR1 is MDHEN and CDR2 SYDVKM. The chain's CDR3 is CASSLVQRMADTQYF. The DNA for the CDR3 is TGTGCCAGCAGCCTGGTGCAGCGGATGGCAGATACGCAGTATTTT.

This chain joins TRBV7-6 and TRBJ1-2; D gene ambiguous. The CDR3 is made up of 14 amino acids. Trimming removed 1 base at V and 6 bases at J, with 12 bases between. Germline loops: CDR1 SGHVS, CDR2 FNYEAQ. CDR3 sequence: CASSLVPWSDGYTF. CDR3 DNA: TGTGCCAGCAGCTTAGTTCCGTGGTCCGATGGCTACACCTTC.

This chain uses TRBV25-1 with TRBJ2-7, with a possible D match to TRBD2 (6 bases). V lost 0 bases and J lost 5, with 17 bases in between. The CDR3 extends over 16 amino acids. Per the germline V gene, CDR1 is MGHDK and CDR2 is SYGVNS. CDR3 nucleotide sequence: TGTGCCAGCAGTGAATACTTTGACGGGAGCAAGAACGAGCAGTACTTC. Translating gives CASSEYFDGSKNEQYF.